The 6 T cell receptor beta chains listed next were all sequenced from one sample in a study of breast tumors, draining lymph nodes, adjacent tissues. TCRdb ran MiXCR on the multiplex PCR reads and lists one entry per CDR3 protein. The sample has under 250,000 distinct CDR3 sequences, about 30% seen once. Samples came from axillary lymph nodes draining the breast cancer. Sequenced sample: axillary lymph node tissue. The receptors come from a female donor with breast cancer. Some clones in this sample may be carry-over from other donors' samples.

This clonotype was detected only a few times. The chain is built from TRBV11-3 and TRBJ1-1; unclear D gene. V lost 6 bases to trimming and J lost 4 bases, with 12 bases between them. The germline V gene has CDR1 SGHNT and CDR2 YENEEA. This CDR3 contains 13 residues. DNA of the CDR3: TGTGCCAGCAGTCTGGGTGTGAGCACTGAAGCTTTCTTT. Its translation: CASSLGVSTEAFF.

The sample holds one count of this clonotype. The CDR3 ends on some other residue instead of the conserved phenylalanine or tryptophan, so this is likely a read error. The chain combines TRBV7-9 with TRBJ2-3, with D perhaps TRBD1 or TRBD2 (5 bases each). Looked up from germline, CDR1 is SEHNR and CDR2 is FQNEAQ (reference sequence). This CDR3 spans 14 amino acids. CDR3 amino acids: CASSYMSSTGTQYL. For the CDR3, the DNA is TGTGCCAGCAGCTATATGTCTAGCACAGGTACGCAGTATCTT.

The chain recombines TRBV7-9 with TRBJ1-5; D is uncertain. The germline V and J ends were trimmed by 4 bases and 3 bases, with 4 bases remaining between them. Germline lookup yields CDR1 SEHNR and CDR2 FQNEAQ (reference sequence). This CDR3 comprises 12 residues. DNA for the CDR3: TGTGCCAGCAGCTGGGACAATCAGCCCCAGCATTTT. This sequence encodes CASSWDNQPQHF. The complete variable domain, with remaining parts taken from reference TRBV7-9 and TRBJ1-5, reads DTGVSQNPRHKITKRGQNVTFRCDPISEHNRLYWYRQTLGQGPEFLTYFQNEAQLEKSRLLSDRFSAERPKGSFSTLEIQRTEQGDSAMYLCASSWDNQPQHFGDGTRLSIL.

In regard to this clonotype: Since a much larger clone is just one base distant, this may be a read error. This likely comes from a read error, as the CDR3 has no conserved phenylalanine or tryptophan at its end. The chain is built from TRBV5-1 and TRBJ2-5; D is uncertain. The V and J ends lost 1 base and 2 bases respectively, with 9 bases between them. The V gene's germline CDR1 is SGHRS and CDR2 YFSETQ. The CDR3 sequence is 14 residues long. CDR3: CASSLMGGQETQYS. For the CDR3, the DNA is TGCGCCAGCAGCTTGATGGGCGGTCAAGAGACCCAGTACTCC.

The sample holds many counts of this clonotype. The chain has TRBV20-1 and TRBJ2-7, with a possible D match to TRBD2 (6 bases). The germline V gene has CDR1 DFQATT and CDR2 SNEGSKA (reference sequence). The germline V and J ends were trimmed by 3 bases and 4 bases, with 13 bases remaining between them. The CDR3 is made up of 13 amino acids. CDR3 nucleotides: TGCAGTGCTAGTGGGGGGAGTGGGTACGAGCAGTACTTC. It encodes CSASGGSGYEQYF.

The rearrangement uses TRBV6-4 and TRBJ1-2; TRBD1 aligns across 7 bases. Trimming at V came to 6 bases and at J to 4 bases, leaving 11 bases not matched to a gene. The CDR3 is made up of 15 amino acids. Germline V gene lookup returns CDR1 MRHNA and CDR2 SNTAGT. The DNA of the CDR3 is TGTGCCAGCAGCCTAGCGACGACAGGGAGCTATGGCTACACCTTC. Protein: CASSLATTGSYGYTF.